Following are 10 T cell receptor beta chains from one sample sequenced in a study of blood T cell repertoires in COVID-19. This table comes from immunoSEQ multiplex PCR, and its TCRdb copy is limited to in-frame clones, with some not included. The profile shows fewer than 200,000 clones, roughly 81% of them singletons. The sample consisted of peripheral blood. These receptors were collected from a woman in her thirties or forties with COVID-19, enrolled during active disease.

The chain is built from TRBV19 and TRBJ2-7; TRBD2 matches at 8 bases. The germline gives CDR1 LNHDA, CDR2 SQIVND (reference sequence). V was clipped by 5 bases and J by 5 bases; unmatched bases: 5. The CDR3 length is 13 residues. CDR3 DNA: TGTGCCAGTAGTCCTGCGGGAGGCGACGAGCAGTACTTC. As protein: CASSPAGGDEQYF.

The chain has TRBV5-6 and TRBJ1-1; no reliable D call. The CDR3 spans 11 residues. Germline V gene data show CDR1 as SGHDT and CDR2 as YYEEEE. Trimming removed 2 bases at V and 4 bases at J, with 3 bases between. CDR3 residues: CASSFSTEAFF. In DNA form, the CDR3 reads TGTGCCAGCAGCTTTAGCACTGAAGCTTTCTTT. The variable domain in full, with the rest retrieved from reference TRBV5-6 and TRBJ1-1, is DAGVTQSPTHLIKTRGQQVTLRCSPKSGHDTVSWYQQALGQGPQFIFQYYEEEERQRGNFPDRFSGHQFPNYSSELNVNALLLGDSALYLCASSFSTEAFFGQGTRLTVV.

A few counts support this clone. This sequence joins TRBV5-4 and TRBJ2-2, with 10 bases identical to TRBD2. This CDR3 spans 14 amino acids. Germline CDR1 and CDR2: SGHNT and YYREEE (reference sequence). J gave up 9 bases and V 4 bases, and 6 bases lay outside the gene matches. The CDR3 region is CASSNLAGGWELFF. The CDR3 DNA reads TGTGCCAGCAGCAATTTAGCGGGAGGTTGGGAGCTGTTTTTT.

In this sample, this clone turned up once. The chain carries TRBV7-2 and TRBJ2-1; no clear D gene. This CDR3 comprises 13 residues. Germline V gives CDR1 SGHTA, CDR2 FQGNSA. V lost 3 bases to trimming and J lost 4 bases, with 7 bases between them. CDR3 DNA: TGTGCCAGCAGCTTTTACCAGTACAATGAGCAGTTCTTC. Encoded protein: CASSFYQYNEQFF.

The rearrangement uses TRBV25-1 and TRBJ2-2; TRBD2 matches at 10 bases. The ends lost 4 bases at V and 2 bases at J; junction bases unmatched: 1. CDR3 size: 15 residues. Germline V gene sequence: CDR1 MGHDK, CDR2 SYGVNS. The CDR3 DNA reads as TGTGCCAGCAGTGGGACTAGCGGCAACACCGGGGAGCTGTTTTTT. Its protein product is CASSGTSGNTGELFF.

The V call is TRBV5-5, the J call TRBJ2-5, with 9 bases matching TRBD1. V was clipped by 4 bases and J by 5 bases; unmatched bases: 9. The CDR3 extends over 15 amino acids. Per the germline V gene, CDR1 is SGHKS and CDR2 is YYEKEE (reference sequence). CDR3 sequence (DNA): TGTGCCAGCAGCCTAGGGACAGGGATGTCGGAGACCCAGTACTTC. Translation gives CASSLGTGMSETQYF.

This sequence joins TRBV19 and TRBJ1-2; 7 bases agree with TRBD1. Germline loops: CDR1 LNHDA, CDR2 SQIVND (reference sequence). The V and J ends lost 5 bases and 4 bases, in that order; junction bases with no gene match: 10. CDR3 length: 15 residues. The DNA for the CDR3 is TGTGCCAGTAGTCCAACAGGGGTCAACTCCTATGGCTACACCTTC. Encoded protein: CASSPTGVNSYGYTF.

The chain uses TRBV2 and TRBJ2-2, with D perhaps TRBD2 (5 bases). Germline CDR1 reads SNHLY; CDR2 reads FYNNEI. This CDR3 comprises 14 residues. V lost 6 bases, J lost 0 bases, and 8 bases lay in between. In DNA form, the CDR3 reads TGTGCCAGCAGGGAGGCGGCGAACACCGGGGAGCTGTTTTTT. This sequence encodes CASREAANTGELFF. Variable domain in full (rest from reference TRBV2 and TRBJ2-2): EPEVTQTPSHQVTQMGQEVILRCVPISNHLYFYWYRQILGQKVEFLVSFYNNEISEKSEIFDDQFSVERPDGSNFTLKIRSTKLEDSAMYFCASREAANTGELFFGEGSRLTVL.

This chain connects TRBV2 to TRBJ2-1; D possibly corresponds to TRBD1 (6 bases). V lost 6 bases and J lost 4, with 13 bases in between. Germline V gene lookup returns CDR1 SNHLY and CDR2 FYNNEI. The length of the CDR3 is 14 residues. This CDR3 reads CASRYRVRYNEQFF. The CDR3 nucleotides are TGTGCCAGCAGATACAGGGTCCGTTACAATGAGCAGTTCTTC.

The J gene is TRBJ2-6, the V gene TRBV6-6; D gene ambiguous. Germline values: CDR1 MNHNY, CDR2 SVGAGI (reference sequence). V was trimmed by 7 bases and J by 2 bases, leaving 9 bases between them. The CDR3 is 14 residues long. CDR3 sequence (DNA): TGTGCCAGCACCCCTAGTACTGGGGCCAACGTCCTGACTTTC. As protein: CASTPSTGANVLTF.